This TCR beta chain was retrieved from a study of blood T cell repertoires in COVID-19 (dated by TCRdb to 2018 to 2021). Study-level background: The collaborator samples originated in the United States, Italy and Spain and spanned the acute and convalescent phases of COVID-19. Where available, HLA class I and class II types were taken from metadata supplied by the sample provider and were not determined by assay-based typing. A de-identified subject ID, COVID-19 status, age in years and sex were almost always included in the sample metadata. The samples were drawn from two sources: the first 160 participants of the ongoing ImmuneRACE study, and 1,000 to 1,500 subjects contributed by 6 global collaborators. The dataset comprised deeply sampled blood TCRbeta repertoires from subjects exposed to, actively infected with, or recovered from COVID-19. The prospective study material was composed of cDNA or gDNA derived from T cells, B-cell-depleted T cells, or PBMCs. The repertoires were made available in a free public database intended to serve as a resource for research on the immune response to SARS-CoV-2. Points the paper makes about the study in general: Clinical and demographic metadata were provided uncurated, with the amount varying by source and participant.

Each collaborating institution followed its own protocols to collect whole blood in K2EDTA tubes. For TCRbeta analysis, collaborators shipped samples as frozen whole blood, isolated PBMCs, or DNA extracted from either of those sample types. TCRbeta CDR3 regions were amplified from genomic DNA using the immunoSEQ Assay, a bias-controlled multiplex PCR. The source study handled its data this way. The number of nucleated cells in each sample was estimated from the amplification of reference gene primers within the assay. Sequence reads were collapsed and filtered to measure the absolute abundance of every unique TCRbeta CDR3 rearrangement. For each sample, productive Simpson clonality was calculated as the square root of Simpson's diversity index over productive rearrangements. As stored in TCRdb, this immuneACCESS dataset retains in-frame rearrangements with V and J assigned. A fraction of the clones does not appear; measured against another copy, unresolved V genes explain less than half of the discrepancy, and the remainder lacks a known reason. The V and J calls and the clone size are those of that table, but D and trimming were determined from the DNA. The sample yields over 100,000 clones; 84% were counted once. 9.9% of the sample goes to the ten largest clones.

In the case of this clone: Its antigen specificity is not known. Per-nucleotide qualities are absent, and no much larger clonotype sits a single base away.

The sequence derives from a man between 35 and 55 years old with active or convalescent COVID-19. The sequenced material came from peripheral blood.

The CDR3 reads CASRTNRGQDTEAFF. Read as DNA, the sequence is TGTGCCAGCAGAACCAACAGGGGGCAGGACACTGAAGCTTTCTTT. The chain is assembled from TRBV6-5 and TRBJ1-1; 9 bases in the junction line up with TRBD1. CDR1 is given as MNHEY and CDR2 as SVGAGI, both from the germline V gene. The CDR3 goes from the cysteine to the phenylalanine over 15 residues. The DNA shown is the 45-base CDR3, in frame from base 1. V has 6 bases trimmed and J has 3 bases trimmed; junction bases matching no gene number 8.